The rows below give T cell receptor beta chains drawn from one sample of a study of human T cells and chemical hapten exposure. Using its own MiXCR run on the RACE reads, TCRdb lists one record per CDR3 protein. The table has around 380,000 distinct CDR3 sequences, 4% to 5.5% seen once; the top ten hold 2% to 2.5%. Specimen: whole blood, collected in connection with sensitization to the hapten diphenylcyclopropenone (DPC). All receptors derive from a woman between 45 and 65 years old with alopecia areata. Some clones in this sample may be carry-over from other donors' samples. Each CDR3 is given with its conserved first and last residue. The order of the fields is V gene, J gene, D gene, clone size, CDR3 DNA, CDR3 protein. A D gene is named only where the DNA matches it firmly. Only some rows state a clone size, as once, few, many or a class for expanded clones.

v_call: TRBV12-5; j_call: TRBJ1-2; d_call: -; clone_size: few; cdr3_nt: TGTGCTAGTGGTTTGGAACGACAGGTCGGCTACACCTTC; cdr3_aa: CASGLERQVGYTF
v_call: TRBV11-3; j_call: TRBJ2-3; d_call: -; clone_size: many; cdr3_nt: TGTGCCAGCAGTCGCAGGCAGTATTTT; cdr3_aa: CASSRRQYF
v_call: TRBV27; j_call: TRBJ1-1; d_call: TRBD1; clone_size: -; cdr3_nt: TGTACCAGCAGTCAGGGGGGACTTACAACTTTCTTT; cdr3_aa: CTSSQGGLTTFF
v_call: TRBV5-6; j_call: TRBJ2-7; d_call: TRBD2; clone_size: few; cdr3_nt: TGTGCCAGCACCTTTTTTACCGGGACTAGCAGCAACGAGCAGTACTTC; cdr3_aa: CASTFFTGTSSNEQYF
v_call: TRBV6-1; j_call: TRBJ1-5; d_call: -; clone_size: many; cdr3_nt: TGTGCCAGCCGTGGGGGAGGGATTCAGCCCCAGCATTTT; cdr3_aa: CASRGGGIQPQHF
v_call: TRBV20-1; j_call: TRBJ1-5; d_call: -; clone_size: many; cdr3_nt: TGCAGTGCTAGAATGGCGGTTTTGGGACCCCAGCATTTT; cdr3_aa: CSARMAVLGPQHF
v_call: TRBV20-1; j_call: TRBJ2-3; d_call: TRBD2; clone_size: many; cdr3_nt: TGCAGTGCTAGAGACACTAGCGGGAGAGGGGTAGATACGCAGTATTTT; cdr3_aa: CSARDTSGRGVDTQYF
v_call: TRBV18; j_call: TRBJ2-7; d_call: TRBD2; clone_size: many; cdr3_nt: TGTGCCAGCTCAATCCCGGGGGGAATAGGCGAGCAGTACTTC; cdr3_aa: CASSIPGGIGEQYF
v_call: TRBV12-3/TRBV12-4; j_call: TRBJ2-3; d_call: TRBD2; clone_size: many; cdr3_nt: TGTGCCAGCAGGCCGGTCTCGACTAGCGGCTTTAATCGGGATACGCAGTATTTT; cdr3_aa: CASRPVSTSGFNRDTQYF
v_call: TRBV4-1; j_call: TRBJ1-2; d_call: -; clone_size: -; cdr3_nt: TGCGCCAGCAGCCAAGGTGGCGGGAACTATGGCTACACCTTC; cdr3_aa: CASSQGGGNYGYTF
v_call: TRBV29-1; j_call: TRBJ2-7; d_call: TRBD2; clone_size: few; cdr3_nt: TGCAGCGTTGACTGGACTAGCGATAACTCCTACGAGCAGTACTTC; cdr3_aa: CSVDWTSDNSYEQYF
v_call: TRBV9; j_call: TRBJ2-3; d_call: -; clone_size: few; cdr3_nt: TGTGCCAGCAGCGTCTCGACTCGATCTAGCACAGATACGCAGTATTTT; cdr3_aa: CASSVSTRSSTDTQYF
v_call: TRBV12-3/TRBV12-4; j_call: TRBJ2-7; d_call: -; clone_size: many; cdr3_nt: TGTGCCAGCAGTTACGGACAGTCCTACGAGCAGTACTTC; cdr3_aa: CASSYGQSYEQYF